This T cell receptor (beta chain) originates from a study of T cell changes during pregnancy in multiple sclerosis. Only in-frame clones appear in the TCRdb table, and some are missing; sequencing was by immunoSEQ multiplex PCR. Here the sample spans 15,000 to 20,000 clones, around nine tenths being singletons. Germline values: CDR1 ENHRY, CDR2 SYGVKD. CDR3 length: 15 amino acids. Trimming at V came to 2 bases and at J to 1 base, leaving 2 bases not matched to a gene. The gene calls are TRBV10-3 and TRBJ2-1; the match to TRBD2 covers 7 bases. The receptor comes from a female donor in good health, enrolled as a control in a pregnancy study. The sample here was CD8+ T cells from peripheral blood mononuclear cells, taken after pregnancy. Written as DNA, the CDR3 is TGTGCCATCAGTGAGCTAGCGGCATCCTACAATGAGCAGTTCTTC. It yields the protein CAISELAASYNEQFF.